The 15 T cell receptor beta chains in this list originate from one sample, sequenced in a study of cytomegalovirus exposure and HLA in healthy donors. 60 Vbeta and 13 Jbeta primers were used in PCR. Data came from immunoSEQ multiplex PCR; TCRdb stores just in-frame clones and leaves some out. This table has 150,000 to 200,000 clones, roughly 85% appearing once. The sequenced material came from PBMCs. The receptors originated from a woman between 18 and 29 years old in good health and CMV-seronegative.

Concerning this clone itself: An end of the junction differs from the germline gene, which may be a read error. The chain couples TRBV10-3 to TRBJ1-3; D not resolved. The germline gives CDR1 ENHRY, CDR2 SYGVKD. This CDR3 is 11 amino acids long. DNA for the CDR3: TGTGCTATCACATCTGGAAACACCATATATTTT. Its protein product is CAITSGNTIYF.

This clone was picked up a small number of times. This chain links TRBV5-6 with TRBJ2-2; no reliable D call. Germline CDR1 SGHDT, CDR2 YYEEEE. Trimming shortened V by 1 base and J by 4 bases, and 8 bases separated the two germline ends. This CDR3 region has 14 residues. The DNA for the CDR3 is TGTGCCAGCAGCTTGTTTCTAGTCACCGGGGAGCTGTTTTTT. Its translation: CASSLFLVTGELFF.

This clone was recorded a few times. The chain links TRBV5-1 to TRBJ1-4; tentative D call: TRBD1 (5 bases). This CDR3 contains 14 residues. The V gene's germline CDR1 is SGHRS and CDR2 YFSETQ. V gave up 4 bases and J gave up 6 bases, with 13 bases separating them. CDR3 DNA sequence: TGCGCCAGCAGCCCGGACAAGCTCGATGAAAAACTGTTTTTT. Translated: CASSPDKLDEKLFF.

This chain links TRBV18 with TRBJ1-1; maybe TRBD1 (6 bases). Germline loops: CDR1 KGHSH, CDR2 LQKENI. CDR3 size: 13 residues. V lost 6 bases and J 4 bases, leaving 12 bases between the germline ends. CDR3 DNA: TGTGCCAGCTCGACAGGTGTCGGCACTGAAGCTTTCTTT. Amino acids: CASSTGVGTEAFF.

The chain has TRBV29-1 and TRBJ2-7; 7 bases align to TRBD2. Trimming removed 4 bases from V and 0 bases from J; junction bases left unmatched: 9. The CDR3 has 15 amino acids. Germline CDR1 is SQVTM and CDR2 is ANQGSEA. CDR3 amino acids: CSVGLSGGSSYEQYF. CDR3 DNA: TGCAGCGTTGGGCTAAGTGGCGGGAGCTCCTACGAGCAGTACTTC.

The CDR3 here is CASSLARISSGRRGTDTQYF. CDR3 coding DNA: TGTGCCAGCAGCTTAGCTCGAATTAGTAGCGGGAGGCGGGGCACAGATACGCAGTATTTT. The chain combines TRBV7-8 with TRBJ2-3; 10 bases match TRBD2. Germline assignment: CDR1 SGHVS and CDR2 FQNEAQ. The V and J ends lost 0 bases and 1 base, in that order; junction bases with no gene match: 13. The CDR3 is 20 amino acids.

The chain recombines TRBV28 with TRBJ1-4; 8 bases are shared with TRBD1. V lost 3 bases and J lost 8; bases outside the gene matches: 5. Germline loops: CDR1 MDHEN, CDR2 SYDVKM. The CDR3 loop spans 14 amino acids. The CDR3 sequence is CASSFPGQAEKLFF. CDR3 bases: TGTGCCAGCAGTTTCCCGGGACAGGCCGAAAAACTGTTTTTT.

The chain recombines TRBV29-1 with TRBJ2-7; 9 nucleotides align to TRBD1. The germline V gene has CDR1 SQVTM and CDR2 ANQGSEA. The CDR3 contains 12 residues. J was trimmed by 3 bases and V by 6 bases; bases with no gene match: 3. The CDR3, as DNA: TGCAGCGTGGGACAGGGAATCTACGAGCAGTACTTC. It specifies CSVGQGIYEQYF.

The chain employs TRBV11-3 and TRBJ2-4, with D perhaps TRBD1 (6 bases). Germline CDR1 is SGHNT and CDR2 is YENEEA. V lost 5 bases, J lost 0 bases, and 14 bases lay in between. The CDR3 totals 16 residues. The DNA of the CDR3 is TGTGCCAGCAGCCCGAGACAGGAACTAGCCAAAAACATTCAGTACTTC. It specifies CASSPRQELAKNIQYF.

The chain has TRBV28 and TRBJ1-4; 8 bases are shared with TRBD1. This CDR3 spans 13 amino acids. V shed 10 bases, J shed 8 bases, and the junction held 9 bases outside the gene matches. CDR1 is MDHEN, CDR2 SYDVKM, per germline. The chain's CDR3 is CAIRPGGAEKLFF. The CDR3 DNA reads TGTGCCATTAGACCAGGGGGCGCGGAAAAACTGTTTTTT.

This chain uses TRBV14 with TRBJ2-2; no reliable D call. Per germline, CDR1 SGHDN and CDR2 FVKESK. The CDR3 has 15 amino acids. Trimming pared 0 bases from V and 0 bases from J, leaving 5 bases between. CDR3 DNA sequence: TGTGCCAGCAGCCAAGATGTATCGAACACCGGGGAGCTGTTTTTT. Amino acid sequence: CASSQDVSNTGELFF.

On this clone: An end of the junction does not agree with germline; a read error may underlie this. This chain uses TRBV7-9 with TRBJ2-1; TRBD1 matches 7 bases. The CDR3 has 14 residues. CDR1 and CDR2 (germline): SEHNR, FQNEAQ (reference sequence). CDR3 nucleotide sequence: TGTTCCAGCAGCTTAGTGGGCAGGGGGAATGAGCAGTTCTTC. This sequence encodes CSSSLVGRGNEQFF.

The CDR3 DNA is TGTGCCAGCAGCTTAGACGAGGGCCCTGAAGCTTTCTTT. As protein: CASSLDEGPEAFF. V and J are TRBV7-9 and TRBJ1-1; D ambiguous. The CDR3 spans 13 residues. The ends were cut back, 1 base at V and 6 bases at J, with 9 bases in the middle. Germline V gene sequence: CDR1 SEHNR, CDR2 FQNEAQ (reference sequence).

J is TRBJ1-5 and V is TRBV6-1; D is perhaps TRBD1 (6 bases). Per germline, CDR1 MNHNS and CDR2 SASEGT. Trimming left V 5 bases short and J 3 bases short, with 14 bases between. The CDR3 extends over 15 amino acids. CDR3 amino acids: CASSPFRGNNQPQHF. The CDR3 DNA is TGTGCCAGCAGTCCGTTCAGGGGTAACAATCAGCCCCAGCATTTT.

This clone has more than one count but fewer than ten. This chain joins TRBV30 and TRBJ2-1; 13 bases match TRBD2. The CDR3 loop spans 15 amino acids. The germline CDR1 and CDR2 sequences are GTSNPN and SVGIG (reference sequence). V lost 0 bases to trimming and J lost 7 bases; unmatched junction nucleotides: 3. CDR3 sequence reads: CAWSVKTSGRNEQFF. The CDR3 nucleotides are TGTGCCTGGAGTGTAAAGACTAGCGGGAGGAATGAGCAGTTCTTC. The complete variable domain, with remaining parts taken from reference TRBV30 and TRBJ2-1, reads SQTIHQWPATLVQPVGSPLSLECTVEGTSNPNLYWYRQAAGRGLQLLFYSVGIGQISSEVPQNLSASRPQDRQFILSSKKLLLSDSGFYLCAWSVKTSGRNEQFFGPGTRLTVL.